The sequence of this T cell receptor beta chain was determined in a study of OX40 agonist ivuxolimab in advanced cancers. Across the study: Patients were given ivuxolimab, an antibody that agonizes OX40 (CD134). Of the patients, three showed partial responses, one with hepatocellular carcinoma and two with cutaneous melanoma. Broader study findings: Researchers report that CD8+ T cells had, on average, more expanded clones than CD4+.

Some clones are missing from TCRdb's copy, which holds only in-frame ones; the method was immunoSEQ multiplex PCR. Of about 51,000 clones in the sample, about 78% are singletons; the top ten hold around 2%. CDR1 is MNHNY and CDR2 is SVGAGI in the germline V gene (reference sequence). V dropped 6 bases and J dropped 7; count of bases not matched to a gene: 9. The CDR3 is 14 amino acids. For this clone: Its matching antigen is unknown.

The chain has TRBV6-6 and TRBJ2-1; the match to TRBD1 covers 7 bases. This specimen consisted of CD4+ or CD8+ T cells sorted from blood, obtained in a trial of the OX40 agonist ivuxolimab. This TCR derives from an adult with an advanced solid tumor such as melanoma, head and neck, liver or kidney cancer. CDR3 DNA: TGTGCCAGCAGACCAAGGACAGGCTTAAATGAGCAGTTCTTC. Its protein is CASRPRTGLNEQFF.